The 29 T cell receptor beta chains presented below share a single source sample, sequenced in a study of OX40 agonist ivuxolimab in advanced cancers. Clones were read by immunoSEQ multiplex PCR, and TCRdb kept only the in-frame ones, dropping some. The data show tens of thousands of clones, more than 75% seen once. The sample in question was CD4+ or CD8+ T cells sorted from blood, obtained in a trial of the OX40 agonist ivuxolimab. These receptors were obtained from an adult with an advanced solid tumor such as melanoma, head and neck, liver or kidney cancer.

The genes are TRBV5-8 and TRBJ2-5; D tentatively fits TRBD1 or TRBD2 (5 bases each). Germline V gene data show CDR1 as SGHTS and CDR2 as YDEGEE. CDR3 length: 16 amino acids. V was clipped by 0 bases and J by 2 bases, with 14 bases between them. Written as DNA, the CDR3 is TGTGCCAGCAGCTTGGGGACTTTACAGGTTCAAGAGACCCAGTACTTC. As protein: CASSLGTLQVQETQYF.

The chain links TRBV5-6 to TRBJ1-6; weak D call: TRBD1 (5 bases). CDR3 size: 13 residues. Per germline, CDR1 SGHDT and CDR2 YYEEEE. Trimming shortened V by 4 bases and J by 10 bases, and 12 bases separated the two germline ends. CDR3 amino acids: CASSRRGVSPLHF. The CDR3 DNA reads as TGTGCCAGCAGCCGGAGAGGGGTCTCACCCCTCCACTTT. The full variable domain, in which reference TRBV5-6 and TRBJ1-6 provide the parts outside the CDR3, is DAGVTQSPTHLIKTRGQQVTLRCSPKSGHDTVSWYQQALGQGPQFIFQYYEEEERQRGNFPDRFSGHQFPNYSSELNVNALLLGDSALYLCASSRRGVSPLHFGNGTRLTVT.

The rearrangement uses TRBV4-1 and TRBJ2-5; 7 nucleotides align to TRBD2. CDR3 length equals 15 residues. Germline V gene lookup returns CDR1 MGHRA and CDR2 YSYEKL. Trimming removed 4 bases from V and 5 bases from J; junction bases left unmatched: 10. CDR3 protein: CASSRRERQGETQYF. The CDR3, as DNA: TGCGCCAGCAGCCGGCGGGAGCGCCAGGGTGAGACCCAGTACTTC.

The chain carries TRBV28 and TRBJ2-7; TRBD1 matches 10 bases. Germline V lookup: CDR1 MDHEN, CDR2 SYDVKM. This CDR3 spans 15 amino acids. V shed 2 bases and J 9 bases; nucleotides not matched to a gene: 10. For the CDR3, the DNA is TGTGCCAGCAGTTTAGGGACAGGGGCCCCGGCGGGGCAGTACTTC. This codes for CASSLGTGAPAGQYF.

V usage is TRBV30 and J usage is TRBJ1-1; perhaps TRBD1 as D (5 bases). Germline loops: CDR1 GTSNPN, CDR2 SVGIG (reference sequence). Trimming pared 0 bases from V and 11 bases from J, leaving 13 bases between. There are 12 residues in the CDR3. CDR3 sequence reads: CAWSVSTEGAFF. The CDR3 bases are TGTGCCTGGAGTGTCAGTACCGAGGGGGCTTTCTTT.

The chain couples TRBV19 to TRBJ1-3, with D uncertain. V was shortened by 6 bases and J by 2 bases, with 11 bases between the two germline ends. CDR3 length: 14 residues. CDR1 LNHDA and CDR2 SQIVND come from the germline V gene (reference sequence). The CDR3 loop reads CASRLNGPGNTIYF. The CDR3 bases are TGTGCCAGTAGGCTTAACGGGCCTGGAAACACCATATATTTT.

This sequence joins TRBV18 and TRBJ2-2, with 7 bases lining up with TRBD1. This CDR3 has 16 residues. CDR1 is KGHSH and CDR2 is LQKENI in the germline V gene. V was pared by 6 bases and J by 2 bases, with 9 bases of the junction left unmatched. In nucleotides, the CDR3 is TGTGCCAGCTCTTCCTCGGGACAGATTAACACCGGGGAGCTGTTTTTT. Translation gives CASSSSGQINTGELFF.

This clone was observed once. This chain links TRBV7-8 with TRBJ2-1; 11 bases fit TRBD2. V lost 3 bases to trimming and J lost 6 bases; unmatched junction nucleotides: 1. From germline, CDR1 is SGHVS and CDR2 FQNEAQ. CDR3 length: 14 residues. CDR3 sequence reads: CASSFSGRANEQFF. DNA for the CDR3: TGTGCCAGCAGCTTTAGCGGGAGGGCCAATGAGCAGTTCTTC.

The gene calls are TRBV7-2 and TRBJ2-5; D remains unclear. Germline assignment: CDR1 SGHTA and CDR2 FQGNSA. The CDR3 covers 13 residues. The V end lost 2 bases, the J end lost 5 bases, and 9 bases lay between the germline ends. The CDR3 bases are TGTGCCAGCAGCTTAACACTTAGCGAGACCCAGTACTTC. It codes for CASSLTLSETQYF.

The rearrangement joins TRBV6-4 to TRBJ1-4, with D possibly matching TRBD1 (5 bases). The CDR3 has 14 residues. The germline V and J ends were trimmed by 5 bases and 8 bases, with 15 bases remaining between them. Looked up from germline, CDR1 is MRHNA and CDR2 is SNTAGT. The CDR3 DNA reads TGTGCCAGCAGTCTCCGGGACGCCGTCGAAAAACTGTTTTTT. As protein: CASSLRDAVEKLFF.

The sample holds one count of this clone. The CDR3, as DNA: TGTGCCAGCAGCTGGGGGGGTGGCTACACCTTC. It yields the protein CASSWGGGYTF. This chain uses TRBV28 with TRBJ1-2; tentatively, D is TRBD1 (5 bases). Germline loops: CDR1 MDHEN, CDR2 SYDVKM. This CDR3 has 11 amino acids. Trimming left V 6 bases short and J 7 bases short, with 9 bases between.

The rearrangement links TRBV29-1 to TRBJ1-2; D not resolved. V was shortened by 3 bases and J by 6 bases, with 2 bases between the two germline ends. The germline gives CDR1 SQVTM, CDR2 ANQGSEA. The CDR3 covers 9 residues. The CDR3 sequence is CSVDDGYTF. CDR3 nucleotide sequence: TGCAGCGTTGACGATGGCTACACCTTC.

The chain links TRBV27 to TRBJ1-1; D possibly corresponds to TRBD1 (6 bases). V was pared by 3 bases and J by 6 bases, with 14 bases between. The CDR3 has 14 amino acids. Germline V gives CDR1 MNHEY, CDR2 SMNVEV (reference sequence). CDR3 nucleotides: TGTGCCAGCAGTTTTAGGGGGGGGACGCCTGAAGCTTTCTTT. Its protein product is CASSFRGGTPEAFF.

V and J are TRBV6-5 and TRBJ1-2; D is perhaps TRBD1 (5 bases). V gave up 2 bases and J gave up 4 bases, with 14 bases separating them. The CDR3 has 15 amino acids. The germline gives CDR1 MNHEY, CDR2 SVGAGI. The CDR3 sequence is CASSYAAGTAYGYTF. The CDR3 DNA is TGTGCCAGCAGTTACGCCGCCGGGACGGCCTATGGCTACACCTTC.

The chain uses TRBV30 and TRBJ2-1; 10 bases agree with TRBD1. With 1 base clipped from V and 9 bases from J, the junction kept 9 bases outside the gene matches. The CDR3 is 15 amino acids. Germline V gene data show CDR1 as GTSNPN and CDR2 as SVGIG (reference sequence). The CDR3 DNA is TGTGCCTGGAGTGGGGACAGGGGCGGCTATGGTGAGCAGTTCTTC. Its translation is CAWSGDRGGYGEQFF.

This clone was counted only a few times. The chain has TRBV30 and TRBJ1-1; 7 bases fit TRBD1. V shed 8 bases and J 1 base; nucleotides not matched to a gene: 7. Germline V gene data show CDR1 as GTSNPN and CDR2 as SVGIG (reference sequence). CDR3 length: 13 amino acids. CDR3 region: CAADREENTEAFF. CDR3 sequence (DNA): TGTGCCGCTGACAGGGAGGAGAACACTGAAGCTTTCTTT.

This sequence joins TRBV19 and TRBJ1-2, with D perhaps matching TRBD1 (5 bases). The CDR3 has 15 residues. The germline V gene encodes CDR1 LNHDA and CDR2 SQIVND (reference sequence). The germline V and J ends were trimmed by 3 bases and 6 bases, with 17 bases remaining between them. In nucleotides, the CDR3 is TGTGCCAGTAGTATGGGCCGGGCAGGGAGCAATGGCTACACCTTC. Amino acid sequence: CASSMGRAGSNGYTF.

This chain joins TRBV4-1 and TRBJ1-2; D is perhaps TRBD1 (5 bases). The germline gives CDR1 MGHRA, CDR2 YSYEKL. V was pared by 1 base and J by 7 bases, with 19 bases between. This CDR3 has 16 residues. CDR3 coding DNA: TGCGCCAGCAGCCAAGCCCCTTCGTGGGGGGGAGGTGGCTACACCTTC. Translation gives CASSQAPSWGGGGYTF.

V is TRBV7-2 and J is TRBJ1-6; D unclear. V shed 0 bases and J shed 8 bases, with 23 bases lying between them. CDR1 and CDR2 from the germline V gene are SGHTA and FQGNSA. CDR3 length: 19 residues. DNA for the CDR3: TGTGCCAGCAGCTTAGCGGGCGGCTATGGCCGGACCAATTATTCACCCCTCCACTTT. It translates to CASSLAGGYGRTNYSPLHF.

In its sample, this clone was seen once. The rearrangement joins TRBV6-5 to TRBJ2-7; D uncertain. The germline V gene has CDR1 MNHEY and CDR2 SVGAGI. V was cut by 1 base and J by 6 bases, with 13 bases left in between. CDR3 length: 14 residues. The CDR3 nucleotides are TGTGCCAGCAGTTACTGGGAACCCCCCACCGAGCAGTACTTC. Translation: CASSYWEPPTEQYF.

This rearrangement joins TRBV30 to TRBJ1-1; maybe TRBD1 (6 bases). Germline V lookup: CDR1 GTSNPN, CDR2 SVGIG (reference sequence). The length of the CDR3 is 16 residues. V was pared by 4 bases and J by 5 bases, with 23 bases between. CDR3: CAWIPLRGHIGTEAFF. The CDR3 region has the DNA TGTGCCTGGATTCCGCTGAGGGGACATATTGGGACTGAAGCTTTCTTT.

The V and J genes are TRBV2 and TRBJ2-7; TRBD2 matches at 10 bases. This CDR3 spans 17 amino acids. V shed 1 base, J shed 3 bases, and the junction held 9 bases outside the gene matches. The germline V gene encodes CDR1 SNHLY and CDR2 FYNNEI. This CDR3 is CASSEDLTSGKNYEQYF. The DNA for the CDR3 is TGTGCCAGCAGTGAAGATTTAACTAGCGGGAAGAACTACGAGCAGTACTTC. Full variable domain (remainder filled in from reference TRBV2 and TRBJ2-7): EPEVTQTPSHQVTQMGQEVILRCVPISNHLYFYWYRQILGQKVEFLVSFYNNEISEKSEIFDDQFSVERPDGSNFTLKIRSTKLEDSAMYFCASSEDLTSGKNYEQYFGPGTRLTVT.

The J gene is TRBJ1-6, the V gene TRBV6-5; no reliable D call. Germline values: CDR1 MNHEY, CDR2 SVGAGI. Trimming removed 0 bases at V and 8 bases at J, with 11 bases between. The CDR3 runs to 15 residues. The CDR3, as DNA: TGTGCCAGCAGTTACTCGTGGATAGAGGATTCACCCCTCCACTTT. It codes for CASSYSWIEDSPLHF.

CDR3 loop: CASSDRTGLNTEAFF. The CDR3 DNA follows: TGTGCCAGCAGCGACCGGACAGGGTTGAACACTGAAGCTTTCTTT. The chain couples TRBV5-4 to TRBJ1-1, with 8 bases matching TRBD1. The CDR3 loop spans 15 amino acids. Unmatched junction bases numbered 5, after V lost 4 bases and J lost 0 bases. Germline CDR1 is SGHNT and CDR2 is YYREEE (reference sequence).

The chain recombines TRBV5-4 with TRBJ2-7; 8 bases are a match to TRBD1. Germline V gene sequence: CDR1 SGHNT, CDR2 YYREEE (reference sequence). Trimming took 4 bases from V and 3 from J; bases not matched to a gene: 9. The CDR3 is made up of 15 amino acids. The CDR3 nucleotides are TGTGCCAGCAGCCCGTGGACAGGGCAGGGCTACGAGCAGTACTTC. Translating it yields CASSPWTGQGYEQYF.

The CDR3 region has the DNA TGTGCCAGTACCCGGGATGGGAGGGATGGCTATGGCTACACCTTC. This encodes CASTRDGRDGYGYTF. This chain joins TRBV19 and TRBJ1-2; D gene ambiguous. The V and J ends lost 7 bases and 4 bases respectively, with 19 bases between them. CDR3 length: 15 amino acids. In germline, CDR1 is LNHDA, CDR2 SQIVND (reference sequence). The complete variable domain, with remaining parts taken from reference TRBV19 and TRBJ1-2, reads DGGITQSPKYLFRKEGQNVTLSCEQNLNHDAMYWYRQDPGQGLRLIYYSQIVNDFQKGDIAEGYSVSREKKESFPLTVTSAQKNPTAFYLCASTRDGRDGYGYTFGSGTRLTVV.

The rearrangement links TRBV11-3 to TRBJ1-1, with a weak D call TRBD1 (5 bases). CDR3 length equals 16 residues. The germline V gene encodes CDR1 SGHNT and CDR2 YENEEA. Trimming stripped 1 base from V and 0 bases from J, with 12 bases between. The CDR3 sequence: CASSLGWGEVNTEAFF. CDR3 nucleotide sequence: TGTGCCAGCAGCTTAGGCTGGGGGGAAGTGAACACTGAAGCTTTCTTT.

This chain joins TRBV7-9 and TRBJ1-2; D remains unclear. V lost 0 bases and J 7 bases, leaving 9 bases between the germline ends. CDR1 SEHNR and CDR2 FQNEAQ come from the germline V gene (reference sequence). This CDR3 has 13 amino acids. In nucleotides, the CDR3 is TGTGCCAGCAGCTTAGCGGGAGCAGGTGGCTACACCTTC. This encodes CASSLAGAGGYTF.

The CDR3 protein is CASTSARSQFF. The CDR3 coding sequence is TGTGCCAGCACTTCGGCCCGGTCGCAGTTCTTC. The rearrangement uses TRBV28 and TRBJ2-1; D gene ambiguous. The CDR3 is made up of 11 amino acids. Trimming shortened V by 7 bases and J by 12 bases, and 13 bases separated the two germline ends. Germline-derived CDR1 and CDR2 are MDHEN and SYDVKM.